Below are 14 T cell receptor beta chains sequenced from a single sample in a study of shared clonotypes between healthy human individuals. Clones were read by immunoSEQ multiplex PCR, and TCRdb kept only the in-frame ones, dropping some. The sample holds approximately 2,300,000 clones, under 95% seen once. The source material was naive CD4+ T cells from PBMCs. Subset described: CD45RA+ positively selected. The receptor set was obtained from a man younger than 35 in good health. Some clones in this sample may be carry-over from other donors' samples.

The rearrangement uses TRBV5-1 and TRBJ1-4; D is undetermined. V shed 0 bases and J shed 12 bases, with 12 bases lying between them. Germline lookup yields CDR1 SGHRS and CDR2 YFSETQ. This CDR3 has 13 residues. The CDR3 DNA sequence: TGCGCCAGCAGCTTGGCGGTCGTCGGGGAACTGTTTTTT. This sequence encodes CASSLAVVGELFF. Full variable domain (outside the CDR3, taken from reference TRBV5-1 and TRBJ1-4): KAGVTQTPRYLIKTRGQQVTLSCSPISGHRSVSWYQQTPGQGLQFLFEYFSETQRNKGNFPGRFSGRQFSNSRSEMNVSTLELGDSALYLCASSLAVVGELFFGSGTQLSVL.

In its sample, this clone was seen once. The chain is built from TRBV5-4 and TRBJ2-3; D is unresolved. V was clipped by 0 bases and J by 2 bases, with 7 bases between them. The length of the CDR3 is 14 residues. Germline V gene sequence: CDR1 SGHNT, CDR2 YYREEE (reference sequence). CDR3 in DNA: TGTGCCAGCAGCTTGGATGCGAACACAGATACGCAGTATTTT. Its translation is CASSLDANTDTQYF.

Points on this clone: This same CDR3 is encoded by further DNA sequences in the sample. The V gene is TRBV5-1, the J gene TRBJ2-2; D not resolved. The germline V and J ends were trimmed by 0 bases and 4 bases, with 4 bases remaining between them. The CDR3 loop spans 13 amino acids. CDR1 and CDR2 from the germline V gene are SGHRS and YFSETQ. The CDR3 reads CASSLAATGELFF. The CDR3 DNA is TGCGCCAGCAGCTTGGCGGCCACCGGGGAGCTGTTTTTT.

CDR3 protein: CASSQESRGRVQPQHF. The CDR3 coding sequence is TGCGCCAGCAGCCAAGAGAGTAGGGGAAGGGTTCAGCCCCAGCATTTT. The chain links TRBV4-1 to TRBJ1-5, with D perhaps matching TRBD1 (5 bases). The CDR3 is 16 amino acids. The germline gives CDR1 MGHRA, CDR2 YSYEKL. V lost 0 bases and J lost 6, with 15 bases in between.

The gene calls are TRBV5-1 and TRBJ1-1, with 8 bases fitting TRBD1. The CDR3 is 16 residues long. Germline CDR1 is SGHRS and CDR2 is YFSETQ. V dropped 0 bases and J dropped 0; count of bases not matched to a gene: 4. CDR3 in DNA: TGCGCCAGCAGCTTGGCCTTGGGACAGGTGAACACTGAAGCTTTCTTT. Its translation: CASSLALGQVNTEAFF.

The chain has TRBV7-9 and TRBJ2-5; TRBD2 matches 7 bases. V was pared by 5 bases and J by 5 bases, with 17 bases of the junction left unmatched. Looked up from germline, CDR1 is SEHNR and CDR2 is FQNEAQ (reference sequence). This CDR3 contains 17 residues. CDR3 residues: CASSPSPGTNSKETQYF. Here the CDR3 DNA reads TGTGCCAGCAGCCCTAGTCCCGGGACTAATTCTAAGGAGACCCAGTACTTC.

The rearrangement joins TRBV29-1 to TRBJ1-1, with D uncertain. The CDR3 extends over 13 amino acids. Germline loops: CDR1 SQVTM, CDR2 ANQGSEA. With 4 bases removed from V and 0 bases from J, the gap between germline ends came to 9 bases. CDR3 DNA: TGCAGCGTTGTGGGATCCATGAACACTGAAGCTTTCTTT. Amino acid sequence: CSVVGSMNTEAFF.

This clone was observed a handful of times. Within the sample, other DNA sequences also encode this same CDR3. The CDR3 loop reads CASSFSRQPQHF. The CDR3 coding sequence is TGTGCCAGCAGTTTCTCCCGACAGCCCCAGCATTTT. J is TRBJ1-5 and V is TRBV28, with D hard to call. This CDR3 spans 12 amino acids. The germline V gene has CDR1 MDHEN and CDR2 SYDVKM. Trimming removed 3 bases at V and 7 bases at J, with 7 bases between. Full variable domain (outside the CDR3, taken from reference TRBV28 and TRBJ1-5): DVKVTQSSRYLVKRTGEKVFLECVQDMDHENMFWYRQDPGLGLRLIYFSYDVKMKEKGDIPEGYSVSREKKERFSLILESASTNQTSMYLCASSFSRQPQHFGDGTRLSIL.

This clone has a single count. The chain carries TRBV5-1 and TRBJ2-3, with TRBD2 matching 8 bases. Looked up from germline, CDR1 is SGHRS and CDR2 is YFSETQ. V gave up 5 bases and J gave up 0 bases; unmatched junction bases: 8. The CDR3 has 16 residues. The CDR3 coding sequence is TGCGCCAGCAGTCGAGCTAGCGGGCAGAGCACAGATACGCAGTATTTT. This codes for CASSRASGQSTDTQYF.

V usage is TRBV27 and J usage is TRBJ2-1; 9 positions match TRBD2. CDR1 and CDR2 from the germline V gene are MNHEY and SMNVEV (reference sequence). The CDR3 contains 15 residues. Trimming cost V 5 bases and J 8 bases; bases outside gene matches: 10. CDR3: CASSPRGLARHEQFF. The CDR3 nucleotides are TGTGCCAGCAGTCCCCGAGGACTAGCGAGGCATGAGCAGTTCTTC.

The chain couples TRBV7-3 to TRBJ2-5, with D perhaps matching TRBD1 (6 bases). The CDR3 spans 13 residues. Trimming shortened V by 5 bases and J by 4 bases, and 11 bases separated the two germline ends. From germline, CDR1 is SGHTA and CDR2 FQGTGA. In DNA form, the CDR3 reads TGTGCCAGCAGCCCCGGACAGAGAGAGACCCAGTACTTC. It codes for CASSPGQRETQYF.

CDR3 nucleotides: TGTGCCAGCTCACACGGGACTAGCGGGAGAGGTGAGCAGTTCTTC. Its translation is CASSHGTSGRGEQFF. The chain couples TRBV18 to TRBJ2-1, with 14 positions matching TRBD2. Germline V gene data show CDR1 as KGHSH and CDR2 as LQKENI. Unmatched junction bases numbered 5, after V lost 4 bases and J lost 9 bases. This CDR3 is 15 amino acids long. The variable domain in full, completed from reference TRBV18 and TRBJ2-1, reads NAGVMQNPRHLVRRRGQEARLRCSPMKGHSHVYWYRQLPEEGLKFMVYLQKENIIDESGMPKERFSAEFPKEGPSILRIQQVVRGDSAAYFCASSHGTSGRGEQFFGPGTRLTVL.

This chain joins TRBV7-6 and TRBJ1-4; no reliable D call. CDR3 size: 15 residues. Trimming removed 1 base from V and 3 bases from J, with 9 bases in between. Germline CDR1 SGHVS, CDR2 FNYEAQ. The CDR3 loop reads CASSLGGQPNEKLFF. CDR3 sequence (DNA): TGTGCCAGCAGCTTAGGAGGCCAGCCTAATGAAAAACTGTTTTTT.

The chain couples TRBV28 to TRBJ1-1; perhaps TRBD1 as D (5 bases). The V gene lost 3 bases and the J gene lost 4 bases, with 18 bases spanning the gap. CDR1 and CDR2 from the germline V gene are MDHEN and SYDVKM. The CDR3 consists of 16 residues. CDR3 DNA sequence: TGTGCCAGCAGTTTGAGGGGCCAGGGAAGTACCACTGAAGCTTTCTTT. Translating it yields CASSLRGQGSTTEAFF. The full variable domain, rest sourced from reference TRBV28 and TRBJ1-1, is DVKVTQSSRYLVKRTGEKVFLECVQDMDHENMFWYRQDPGLGLRLIYFSYDVKMKEKGDIPEGYSVSREKKERFSLILESASTNQTSMYLCASSLRGQGSTTEAFFGQGTRLTVV.